This entry concerns a single T cell receptor beta chain. The sample is drawn from a study of technical replicates of blood from several donors. The CDR3 has 12 amino acids. The V and J ends lost 8 bases and 6 bases, in that order; junction bases with no gene match: 5. Germline loops: CDR1 PRHDT, CDR2 FYEKMQ (reference sequence). Libraries were prepared by immunoSEQ multiplex PCR; TCRdb keeps only in-frame clonotypes and omits some of them. The table includes approximately 70,000 clones, approximately 97% detected once. The sequencing input was T cells isolated from PBMCs. This TCR was sampled from a human donor in good health. The V gene is TRBV13, the J gene TRBJ1-2, with TRBD1 matching over 8 bases. The CDR3 coding sequence is TGTGCCAGCGACTCGGGACAGGATGGCTACACCTTC. As protein: CASDSGQDGYTF.